The sequence of this T cell receptor beta chain was determined in a study of regulatory T cells in long-lasting Graves disease. As for time point: newly diagnosed GD, antithyroid drugs for less than 3 months. Making the TCR library involved RNA that had been extracted from PBMCs. The collection involved drawing nine milliliters of peripheral blood into EDTA tubes. There are a few counts of this clonotype. Germline CDR1 and CDR2: SGHKS and YYEKEE (reference sequence). V dropped 4 bases and J dropped 6 bases, with 20 bases sitting between them. This CDR3 contains 16 residues. CDR3 regions were amplified by Arm-PCR using iRepertoire HTBI primers to build TCR beta libraries. TCRdb processed the multiplex PCR reads anew with MiXCR; each CDR3 protein has one entry. The table records 350,000 to 500,000 distinct CDR3 sequences, about 16% of them present only once. The same specimen was also included in a second study, on T cells in Graves' hyperthyroidism and ophthalmopathy.

Sample: peripheral blood mononuclear cells (PBMCs), taken at new diagnosis, from a patient treated with antithyroid drugs. This TCR came from a woman in her 30s with Graves disease. J is TRBJ2-1 and V is TRBV5-5; tentatively, D is TRBD1 (6 bases). Here the CDR3 reads CASSLIKYRDGNEQFF. DNA of the CDR3: TGTGCCAGCAGCCTTATCAAATACAGGGACGGCAATGAGCAGTTCTTC.